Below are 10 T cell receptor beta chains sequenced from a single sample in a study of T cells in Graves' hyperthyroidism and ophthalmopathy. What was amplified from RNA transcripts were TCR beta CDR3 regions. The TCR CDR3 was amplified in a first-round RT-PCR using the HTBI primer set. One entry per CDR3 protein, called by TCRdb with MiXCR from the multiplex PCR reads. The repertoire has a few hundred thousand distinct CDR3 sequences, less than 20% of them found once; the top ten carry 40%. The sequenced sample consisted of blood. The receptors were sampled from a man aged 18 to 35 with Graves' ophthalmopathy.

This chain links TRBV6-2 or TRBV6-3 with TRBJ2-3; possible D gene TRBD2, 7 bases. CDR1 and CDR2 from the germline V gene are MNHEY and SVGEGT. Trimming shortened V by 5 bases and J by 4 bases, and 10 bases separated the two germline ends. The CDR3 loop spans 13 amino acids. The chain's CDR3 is CASSTGGPDTQYF. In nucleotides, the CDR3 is TGTGCCAGCAGTACGGGGGGCCCAGATACGCAGTATTTT.

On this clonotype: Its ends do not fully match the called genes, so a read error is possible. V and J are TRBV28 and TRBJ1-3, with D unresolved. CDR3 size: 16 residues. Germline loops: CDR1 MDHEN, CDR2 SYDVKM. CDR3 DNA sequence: TGTGCCAGCAGTTCACCCTCATTTAACTCTGGAAACACCATATGTTTT. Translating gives CASSSPSFNSGNTICF.

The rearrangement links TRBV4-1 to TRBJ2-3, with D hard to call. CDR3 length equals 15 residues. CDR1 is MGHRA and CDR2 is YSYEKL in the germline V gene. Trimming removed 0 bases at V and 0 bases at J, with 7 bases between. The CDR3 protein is CASSQESDSTDTQYF. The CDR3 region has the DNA TGCGCCAGCAGCCAAGAATCGGACAGCACAGATACGCAGTATTTT.

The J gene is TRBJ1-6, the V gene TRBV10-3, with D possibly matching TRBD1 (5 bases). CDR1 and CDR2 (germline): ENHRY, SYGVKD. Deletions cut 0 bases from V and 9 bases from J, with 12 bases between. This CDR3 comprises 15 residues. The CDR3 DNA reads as TGTGCCATCAGTGAGTCGAGGCAGGGATCTTCACCCCTCCACTTT. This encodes CAISESRQGSSPLHF.

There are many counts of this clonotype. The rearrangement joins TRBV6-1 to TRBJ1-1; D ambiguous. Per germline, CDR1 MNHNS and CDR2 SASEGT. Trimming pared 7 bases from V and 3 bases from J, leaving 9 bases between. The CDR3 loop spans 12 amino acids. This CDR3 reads CASKREYTEAFF. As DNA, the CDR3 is TGTGCCAGCAAAAGGGAATACACTGAAGCTTTCTTT.

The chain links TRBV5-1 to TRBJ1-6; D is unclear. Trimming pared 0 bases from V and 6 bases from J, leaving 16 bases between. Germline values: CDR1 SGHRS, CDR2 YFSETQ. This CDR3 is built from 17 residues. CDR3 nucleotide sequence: TGCGCCAGCAGCTTGGCCGAGGTCCCGCGAGGTAATTCACCCCTCCACTTT. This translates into CASSLAEVPRGNSPLHF.

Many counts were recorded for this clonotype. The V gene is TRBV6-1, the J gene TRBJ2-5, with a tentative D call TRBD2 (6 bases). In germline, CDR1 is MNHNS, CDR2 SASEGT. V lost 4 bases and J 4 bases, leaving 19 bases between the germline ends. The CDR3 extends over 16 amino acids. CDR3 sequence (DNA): TGTGCCAGCAGTGGACCCGGGACTCAGCCTCGAGAGACCCAGTACTTC. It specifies CASSGPGTQPRETQYF.

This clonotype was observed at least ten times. In DNA form, the CDR3 reads TGTGCCAGCAGTCGAGACTCTGGGGCCAACGTCCTGACTTTC. Encoded protein: CASSRDSGANVLTF. The chain couples TRBV12-3 or TRBV12-4 to TRBJ2-6; no clear D gene. V was clipped by 5 bases and J by 0 bases, with 5 bases between them. The CDR3 is 14 amino acids.

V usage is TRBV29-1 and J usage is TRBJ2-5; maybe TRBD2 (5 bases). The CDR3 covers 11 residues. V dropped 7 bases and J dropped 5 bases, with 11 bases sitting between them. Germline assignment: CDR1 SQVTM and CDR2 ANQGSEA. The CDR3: CSGVGSETQYF. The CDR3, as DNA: TGCAGCGGGGTTGGGAGCGAGACCCAGTACTTC.

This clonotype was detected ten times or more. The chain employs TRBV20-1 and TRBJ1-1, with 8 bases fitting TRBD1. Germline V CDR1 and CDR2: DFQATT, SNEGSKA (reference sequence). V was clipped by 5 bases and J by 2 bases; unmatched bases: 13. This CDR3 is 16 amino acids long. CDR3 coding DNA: TGCAGTGCTTACAGGGGGTCCTCGGGGGTAAACACTGAAGCTTTCTTT. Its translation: CSAYRGSSGVNTEAFF.